Presented here are 23 T cell receptor beta chains from one specimen sequenced in a study of cytomegalovirus exposure and HLA in healthy donors. 13 Jbeta primers and 60 Vbeta primers were used for the PCR. Produced via immunoSEQ multiplex PCR; TCRdb's table is partial and in-frame only. The sample carries 220,000 or so clones, roughly 70% recorded once. Material for sequencing was PBMCs. The source of these receptors is a woman aged 25 to 39 in good health and CMV-seronegative.

The chain joins TRBV9 to TRBJ2-2, with a weak D call TRBD1 (5 bases). This CDR3 has 15 amino acids. Germline CDR1 and CDR2: SGDLS and YYNGEE. V lost 0 bases and J 5 bases, leaving 11 bases between the germline ends. DNA for the CDR3: TGTGCCAGCAGCGTAGCTGGGGCGCGGACCGGGGAGCTGTTTTTT. Its protein is CASSVAGARTGELFF.

This chain joins TRBV30 and TRBJ2-5, with TRBD1 matching 7 bases. The DNA end favors TRBJ2-7, so the J call may be wrong. The CDR3 is 14 residues long. Germline V gene sequence: CDR1 GTSNPN, CDR2 SVGIG (reference sequence). Here the CDR3 DNA reads TGTGCCTGGAGGCGGACAGGCCTGGACTACGAGCAGTACTTC. Amino acids: CAWRRTGLDYEQYF.

This chain connects TRBV7-9 to TRBJ1-1, with D hard to call. V was cut by 6 bases and J by 0 bases, with 11 bases left in between. The CDR3 has 14 residues. Germline CDR1 SEHNR, CDR2 FQNEAQ (reference sequence). CDR3 residues: CASRVADLNTEAFF. CDR3 coding DNA: TGTGCCAGCAGGGTCGCAGATCTGAACACTGAAGCTTTCTTT.

The chain carries TRBV25-1 and TRBJ1-4, with a tentative D call TRBD1 (5 bases). Germline CDR1 reads MGHDK; CDR2 reads SYGVNS. Trimming removed 2 bases from V and 3 bases from J, with 13 bases in between. This CDR3 contains 16 residues. The CDR3 reads CASSEVGRGSNEKLFF. In DNA form, the CDR3 reads TGTGCCAGCAGTGAAGTTGGTAGGGGTTCTAATGAAAAACTGTTTTTT. The whole variable domain, filled in from reference TRBV25-1 and TRBJ1-4, reads EADIYQTPRYLVIGTGKKITLECSQTMGHDKMYWYQQDPGMELHLIHYSYGVNSTEKGDLSSESTVSRIRTEHFPLTLESARPSHTSQYLCASSEVGRGSNEKLFFGSGTQLSVL.

J is TRBJ1-2 and V is TRBV5-1; D unclear. This CDR3 is built from 13 residues. The V gene lost 0 bases and the J gene lost 2 bases, with 5 bases spanning the gap. The germline V gene encodes CDR1 SGHRS and CDR2 YFSETQ. The CDR3 sequence is CASSLVRNYGYTF. In DNA, the CDR3 is TGCGCCAGCAGCTTGGTACGGAACTATGGCTACACCTTC.

This clone has just one count. One end of the junction is discordant with germline, which a read error may explain. The chain uses TRBV18 and TRBJ2-7, with D possibly being TRBD2 (6 bases). The CDR3 spans 18 residues. Per the germline V gene, CDR1 is KGHSH and CDR2 is LQKENI. In DNA, the CDR3 is TGTGCCACCTCACCACTGGGATCTTATAGGGAGGTTTACTACGAGCAGTACTTC. Its translation: CATSPLGSYREVYYEQYF. Supplemented by reference TRBV18 and TRBJ2-7, the full variable domain reads NAGVMQNPRHLVRRRGQEARLRCSPMKGHSHVYWYRQLPEEGLKFMVYLQKENIIDESGMPKERFSAEFPKEGPSILRIQQVVRGDSAAYFCATSPLGSYREVYYEQYFGPGTRLTVT.

This chain joins TRBV2 and TRBJ2-2, with D hard to call. The V end lost 10 bases, the J end lost 0 bases, and 12 bases lay between the germline ends. Germline V gene lookup returns CDR1 SNHLY and CDR2 FYNNEI. The length of the CDR3 is 14 residues. CDR3 region: CATQLSTNTGELFF. CDR3 nucleotide sequence: TGTGCCACGCAACTTTCGACGAACACCGGGGAGCTGTTTTTT.

V and J are TRBV7-2 and TRBJ2-2, with no clear D. The CDR3 is 14 amino acids. Trimming pared 5 bases from V and 4 bases from J, leaving 11 bases between. Germline-derived CDR1 and CDR2 are SGHTA and FQGNSA. The CDR3 nucleotides read TGTGCCAGCAGCGCTACCCTGGTCACCGGGGAGCTGTTTTTT. Protein sequence: CASSATLVTGELFF.

This clone showed up just a few times. The chain employs TRBV27 and TRBJ1-1, with D perhaps matching TRBD1 (5 bases). Deletions cut 3 bases from V and 9 bases from J, with 20 bases between. This CDR3 contains 15 residues. Per the germline V gene, CDR1 is MNHEY and CDR2 is SMNVEV (reference sequence). DNA for the CDR3: TGTGCCAGCAGTTTCTCCCGTGGGACTGAAGGTAAAGCTTTCTTT. Protein: CASSFSRGTEGKAFF.

The chain uses TRBV11-3 and TRBJ2-1; the match to TRBD1 covers 9 bases. After removal of 5 bases from V and 5 bases from J, the junction contained 7 bases not matched to a gene. This CDR3 has 15 amino acids. CDR1 is SGHNT and CDR2 is YENEEA in the germline V gene. CDR3 sequence reads: CASSAGQGAHNEQFF. CDR3 coding DNA: TGTGCCAGCAGCGCGGGACAGGGAGCGCACAATGAGCAGTTCTTC.

This clone has only a few counts. This rearrangement joins TRBV7-9 to TRBJ2-5, with 7 bases that match TRBD1. This CDR3 is 14 amino acids long. Per germline, CDR1 SEHNR and CDR2 FQNEAQ (reference sequence). J lost 4 bases, V lost 3 bases, and 5 bases had no gene match. The CDR3 coding sequence is TGTGCCAGCAGCTTCGGCAGGGGGATAGAGACCCAGTACTTC. This translates into CASSFGRGIETQYF.

The chain links TRBV29-1 to TRBJ1-4; 7 bases fit TRBD1. CDR1 and CDR2 from the germline V gene are SQVTM and ANQGSEA. There are 13 residues in the CDR3. The ends lost 3 bases at V and 7 bases at J; junction bases unmatched: 5. The CDR3 region is CSVEDRSVEKLFF. The CDR3 bases are TGCAGCGTTGAGGACAGGTCGGTTGAAAAACTGTTTTTT.

This rearrangement joins TRBV5-1 to TRBJ2-1; 10 nucleotides match TRBD2. V shed 4 bases, J shed 9 bases, and the junction held 22 bases outside the gene matches. Germline values: CDR1 SGHRS, CDR2 YFSETQ. The CDR3 runs to 19 residues. CDR3 loop: CASSDGTTGLASGRGEQFF. The CDR3 DNA reads TGCGCCAGCAGCGACGGGACAACAGGTTTGGCTAGCGGGAGAGGTGAGCAGTTCTTC.

V is TRBV30 and J is TRBJ2-3; 7 bases fit TRBD1. Losses at the gene ends were 3 bases for V and 3 bases for J; bases not matched to a gene: 3. The germline CDR1 and CDR2 sequences are GTSNPN and SVGIG (reference sequence). The CDR3 covers 13 residues. The DNA for the CDR3 is TGTGCCTGGAGAACCAGGGGGACAGATACGCAGTATTTT. It translates to CAWRTRGTDTQYF.

This chain links TRBV11-2 with TRBJ2-5, with 9 bases identical to TRBD1. The length of the CDR3 is 16 residues. Trimming removed 2 bases from V and 4 bases from J; junction bases left unmatched: 8. The germline gives CDR1 SGHAT, CDR2 FQNNGV. The CDR3 loop is CASSLSRDRDVETQYF. CDR3 coding DNA: TGTGCCAGCAGCTTAAGCCGGGACAGGGACGTAGAGACCCAGTACTTC.

V and J are TRBV4-1 and TRBJ1-2, with TRBD1 identical over 9 bases. Germline lookup yields CDR1 MGHRA and CDR2 YSYEKL. CDR3 length: 15 amino acids. The ends lost 4 bases at V and 5 bases at J; junction bases unmatched: 8. For the CDR3, the DNA is TGCGCCAGCAGCCCCTGGACAGGGGAACGATATGGCTACACCTTC. Protein product: CASSPWTGERYGYTF.

J is TRBJ2-3 and V is TRBV5-6, with 12 bases identical to TRBD2. Trimming removed 1 base from V and 4 bases from J; junction bases left unmatched: 4. The germline V gene encodes CDR1 SGHDT and CDR2 YYEEEE. The CDR3 extends over 16 amino acids. The CDR3 sequence: CASSLPASGRADTQYF. The DNA of the CDR3 is TGTGCCAGCAGCTTGCCCGCTAGCGGGAGGGCAGATACGCAGTATTTT.

This clone was picked up one time. This chain links TRBV6-5 with TRBJ2-7, with 11 bases identical to TRBD1. J lost 4 bases, V lost 5 bases, and 1 base had no gene match. Germline CDR1 MNHEY, CDR2 SVGAGI. The CDR3 runs 13 residues. CDR3 region: CASSRDRGYEQYF. DNA for the CDR3: TGTGCCAGCAGTAGGGACAGGGGGTACGAGCAGTACTTC.

This clone was picked up one time. This rearrangement joins TRBV4-2 to TRBJ1-2; 8 bases agree with TRBD1. The ends lost 4 bases at V and 9 bases at J; junction bases unmatched: 13. This CDR3 spans 15 amino acids. CDR1 is LGHNA and CDR2 is YNFKEQ in the germline V gene. Here the CDR3 DNA reads TGTGCCAGCAGCCGTGGCGACAGGGGAGATTCCCGCTACACCTTC. It is translated as CASSRGDRGDSRYTF.

This clone has more than one count but fewer than ten. A read error may account for a junction end that differs from germline. The chain is built from TRBV5-5 and TRBJ1-2; D perhaps matches TRBD1 (6 bases). This CDR3 comprises 17 residues. Germline CDR1 and CDR2: SGHKS and YYEKEE (reference sequence). The CDR3 here is CGSSLTFRDIPGYGYTF. CDR3 in DNA: TGTGGCAGCAGCTTAACCTTCCGGGACATTCCCGGCTATGGCTACACCTTC.

The V gene is TRBV7-6, the J gene TRBJ2-7, with 7 bases aligning to TRBD2. This CDR3 is 15 amino acids long. J gave up 3 bases and V 5 bases, and 10 bases lay outside the gene matches. Germline V gives CDR1 SGHVS, CDR2 FNYEAQ. DNA for the CDR3: TGTGCCAGCAGCCCCCTCGGGGGGAGGTACTACGAGCAGTACTTC. This sequence encodes CASSPLGGRYYEQYF.

V gene TRBV5-4 combines with J gene TRBJ2-5, with D possibly matching TRBD1 (6 bases). Germline CDR1 SGHNT, CDR2 YYREEE (reference sequence). The CDR3 runs to 16 residues. The V end was cut by 4 bases, the J end by 3 bases, with 19 bases between. CDR3 residues: CASSPGPGNREETQYF. CDR3 DNA sequence: TGTGCCAGCAGCCCCGGTCCCGGAAACAGGGAAGAGACCCAGTACTTC.

V gene TRBV7-9 combines with J gene TRBJ1-1, with 8 bases matching TRBD1. V was clipped by 5 bases and J by 5 bases; unmatched bases: 7. Germline CDR1 and CDR2: SEHNR and FQNEAQ (reference sequence). CDR3 length: 14 amino acids. The CDR3 sequence: CASSPDRVATEAFF. For the CDR3, the DNA is TGTGCCAGCAGCCCGGACAGGGTGGCGACTGAAGCTTTCTTT.